What follows is one TCR beta chain and its context. Its target is unknown. Using immunoSEQ multiplex PCR, the repertoire was profiled, and TCRdb retains in-frame clones only, with some absent. The repertoire holds hundreds of thousands of clones, with less than 95% as singletons. The data belong to a study of cytomegalovirus exposure and HLA in healthy donors. Donors came from a validation cohort of over a hundred subjects, distinct from the first 666-subject cohort. This CDR3 spans 12 amino acids. Germline CDR1 SQVTM, CDR2 ANQGSEA. The germline V and J ends were trimmed by 4 bases and 5 bases, with 11 bases remaining between them. Notes on the study in general: Under in vitro conditions, a few CMV-associated chains were confirmed as specific for CMV antigens. Cytomegalovirus association was listed for 164 TCR beta chains.

The chain carries TRBV29-1 and TRBJ1-1; D not resolved. The sequence derives from a woman aged 25 to 39 in good health and CMV-seronegative. The sequenced material came from PBMCs. The CDR3 region has the DNA TGCAGCGTTGTTCCCGGGAATACTGAAGCTTTCTTT. Translation gives CSVVPGNTEAFF. The full variable domain, completed using reference TRBV29-1 and TRBJ1-1, is SAVISQKPSRDICQRGTSLTIQCQVDSQVTMMFWYRQQPGQSLTLIATANQGSEATYESGFVIDKFPISRPNLTFSTLTVSNMSPEDSSIYLCSVVPGNTEAFFGQGTRLTVV.